Below are 2 T cell receptor beta chains sequenced from a single sample in a study of OX40 agonist ivuxolimab in advanced cancers. TCRdb's copy holds only in-frame clones and misses some; the assay was immunoSEQ multiplex PCR. In the table there are approximately 50,000 clones, roughly four fifths of which are singletons. Sample: CD4+ or CD8+ T cells sorted from blood, taken in a trial of the OX40 agonist ivuxolimab. These receptors came from an adult with an advanced solid tumor such as melanoma, head and neck, liver or kidney cancer.

The rearrangement links TRBV13 to TRBJ1-1, with D tentatively TRBD1 (6 bases). The germline V gene encodes CDR1 PRHDT and CDR2 FYEKMQ (reference sequence). This CDR3 spans 15 amino acids. Trimming removed 2 bases at V and 2 bases at J, with 12 bases between. The CDR3 nucleotides read TGTGCCAGCAGCTTATGGACAGAATTAAACACTGAAGCTTTCTTT. Its protein is CASSLWTELNTEAFF.

CDR3 residues: CAISPGTATYEQYF. The CDR3 nucleotides are TGTGCCATCAGCCCCGGGACAGCTACATACGAGCAGTACTTC. The rearrangement links TRBV10-3 to TRBJ2-7; TRBD1 agrees at 7 bases. CDR1 ENHRY and CDR2 SYGVKD come from the germline V gene. J was trimmed by 4 bases and V by 6 bases; bases with no gene match: 9. CDR3 length: 14 residues.